The 8 T cell receptor beta chains listed next were all sequenced from one sample in a study of tissue T cells after allogeneic stem cell transplantation. The method was immunoSEQ multiplex PCR; TCRdb's version includes in-frame clones alone and lacks a portion of them. This table holds some 4,700 clones, approximately 29% found once. This sample's time point: mouse harvest day 14 after allogeneic transplant. The graft held 10^6 splenic CD5+ T cells and 10^7 T-cell-depleted bone marrow cells. Specimen: skin. The receptors stem from a female BALB/c mouse given C57BL/6 T cells with graft-versus-host disease after an allogeneic hematopoietic cell transplant.

By sample fraction, this clone is medium-sized. The germline and genes are mouse ones. From the germline J gene comes the end of the CDR3, since the read stops 1 residue before it. This chain links TRBV4 with TRBJ2-5; TRBD1 might be the D (6 bases). The CDR3 consists of 14 residues. Per germline, CDR1 LGHDT and CDR2 YNNKQL (reference sequence). Between the trimmed V and J ends, which lost 5 bases and 3 bases, there was a span of 12 bases. The part of the CDR3 DNA that was read is TGTGCCAGCAGCCAACCGGGACAACAAGACACCCAGTAC. This gives the protein CASSQPGQQDTQY. In full, the CDR3 reads CASSQPGQQDTQYF.

Remarks on this clone: The gene names here belong to mouse. The CDR3 extends 1 residue past the end of the read, so its final part is completed from the germline J gene. V and J are TRBV26 and TRBJ2-7; weak D call: TRBD1 (6 bases). The CDR3 totals 15 residues. V lost 6 bases, J lost 0 bases, and 15 bases lay in between. Per germline, CDR1 KGHPV and CDR2 FQNQEV (reference sequence). CDR3: CASSLRGTYSYEQYF. CDR3 bases read: TGTGCCAGCAGCTTAAGGGGGACATACTCCTATGAACAGTAC.

Only a few counts were recorded for this clone. Any gene name here is a mouse gene name. The read comes to an end 1 residue before the CDR3 does, leaving the germline J gene to fill in the end. The V and J genes are TRBV16 and TRBJ2-7, with D tentatively TRBD2 (5 bases). Trimming removed 1 base from V and 0 bases from J, with 7 bases in between. The CDR3 consists of 14 residues. The germline gives CDR1 SGHSA, CDR2 FRNQAP. Partial CDR3 DNA: TGTGCAAGCAGCTTAGTGGGGAGCTCCTATGAACAGTAC. This gives the protein CASSLVGSSYEQY. The full CDR3 protein reads CASSLVGSSYEQYF.

A word on this clone: Genes here carry mouse names. The read comes to an end 1 residue before the CDR3 does, leaving the germline J gene to fill in the end. This chain uses TRBV26 with TRBJ1-3; 8 nucleotides match TRBD1. Germline V gene lookup returns CDR1 KGHPV and CDR2 FQNQEV (reference sequence). V was pared by 2 bases and J by 3 bases, with 3 bases of the junction left unmatched. The CDR3 has 15 residues. The CDR3 DNA, read in part, is TGTGCCAGCAGTCTGCCAGGGGGCTATGGAAATACGCTCTAT. Encoded protein: CASSLPGGYGNTLY. The whole CDR3 protein is CASSLPGGYGNTLYF.

Regarding this clone: Gene names and germline refer to mouse. The sequenced fragment ends 1 residue before the CDR3 boundary, so the rest is inferred from the germline J gene. This chain uses TRBV23 with TRBJ2-4; TRBD2, the table's D call, was not compared with the DNA. Germline V gene sequence: CDR1 KGHTA, CDR2 FQNQQP. This CDR3 spans 15 amino acids. CDR3 bases read: TGCTCCAGCAGTCAATCTGGGGGTAGTCAAAACACCTTGTAC. This sequence encodes CSSSQSGGSQNTLY. The full CDR3 is CSSSQSGGSQNTLYF.

Concerning this clone: The gene symbols are mouse symbols. The sequenced fragment ends 1 residue before the CDR3 boundary, so the rest is inferred from the germline J gene. The genes are TRBV19 and TRBJ2-2; D unresolved. Germline CDR1 and CDR2: FNHDT and SITEND (reference sequence). The CDR3 totals 15 residues. Trimming pared 0 bases from V and 3 bases from J, leaving 9 bases between. The CDR3 here is CASSIGRVDTGQLYF. The DNA read from the CDR3 is TGTGCCAGCAGTATAGGAAGGGTGGACACCGGGCAGCTCTAC.

Regarding this clone: The gene symbols are mouse symbols. The sequenced part of the CDR3 DNA is TGTGCCAGCTTTTCTGGGGACCAAGACACCCAGTAC. Protein sequence: CASFSGDQDTQY. In full, the CDR3 reads CASFSGDQDTQYF. V and J are TRBV12-2 and TRBJ2-5, with a tentative D call TRBD2 (6 bases). Coverage ceases 1 residue before the CDR3 finishes, and the germline J gene fills in the end. Per germline, CDR1 SGHLS and CDR2 HYDKME. Between the trimmed V and J ends, which lost 5 bases and 1 base, there was a span of 9 bases. The CDR3 is made up of 13 amino acids.

Concerning this clone itself: Gene names are the mouse ones. The CDR3 is cut off 1 residue early in the read; its end comes from the germline J gene. This chain uses TRBV23 with TRBJ2-5; TRBD1, the D gene given by the table, was not confirmed from the DNA. CDR1 KGHTA and CDR2 FQNQQP come from the germline V gene. The CDR3 extends over 13 amino acids. This chain's CDR3 is CSSSRDRGDTQYF. Incomplete CDR3 DNA: TGCTCCAGCAGTCGAGACAGGGGAGACACCCAGTAC.